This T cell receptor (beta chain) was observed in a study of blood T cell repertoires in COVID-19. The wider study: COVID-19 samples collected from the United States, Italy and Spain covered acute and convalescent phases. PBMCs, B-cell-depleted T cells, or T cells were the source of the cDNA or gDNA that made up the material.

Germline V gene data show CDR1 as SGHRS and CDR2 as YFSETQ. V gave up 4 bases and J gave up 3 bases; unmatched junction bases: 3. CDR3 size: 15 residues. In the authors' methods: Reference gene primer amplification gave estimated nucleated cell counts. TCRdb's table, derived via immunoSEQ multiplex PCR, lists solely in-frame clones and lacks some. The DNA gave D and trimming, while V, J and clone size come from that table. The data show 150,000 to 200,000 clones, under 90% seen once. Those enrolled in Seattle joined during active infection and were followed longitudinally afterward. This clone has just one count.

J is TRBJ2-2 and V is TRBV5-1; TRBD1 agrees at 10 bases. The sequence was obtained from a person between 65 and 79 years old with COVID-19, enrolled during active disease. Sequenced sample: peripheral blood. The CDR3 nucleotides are TGCGCCAGCAGCCGGGGGACAGGGGACACCGGGGAGCTGTTTTTT. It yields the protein CASSRGTGDTGELFF.